This TCR beta chain came from a study of shared clonotypes between healthy human individuals. Study information: In total, the donors were a couple of women and a few men aged 18 to 49. General study results and limits: Against clonotypes common to all four donors, non-shared ones had lower generation probabilities.

TCRdb's table, derived via immunoSEQ multiplex PCR, lists solely in-frame clones and lacks some. The table lists about 2,200,000 clones, under 95% of them singletons. For this clone: Its antigen is not identified.

The CDR3 extends over 15 amino acids. Trimming took 0 bases from V and 5 from J, leaving 14 bases between them. Germline lookup yields CDR1 SGHDT and CDR2 YYEEEE. Positive CCR7 selection of CD45RO-negative cells yielded the naive CD8 cells, and terminally differentiated effector memory CD45RA+ cells were excluded. The sample consisted of naive CD8+ T cells from PBMCs. The receptor's source is a man younger than 30 in good health. Some clones in this sample may be carry-over from other donors' samples. The J gene is TRBJ1-1, the V gene TRBV5-6; no clear D. The CDR3 bases are TGTGCCAGCAGCTTGGTGGTGAAGTCAGGTACTGAAGCTTTCTTT. Protein sequence: CASSLVVKSGTEAFF.